This T cell receptor beta chain was sequenced during a study of OX40 agonist ivuxolimab in advanced cancers. Study outcomes and limitations: The 0.1-3.0 mg/kg partial responders had among the lowest clonal expansion. Researchers did not establish what antigens the expanded peripheral T cells target.

As for this clone: The antigen remains undetermined.

This CDR3 region has 14 residues. In germline, CDR1 is SGHTA, CDR2 FQGNSA. The germline V and J ends were trimmed by 8 bases and 2 bases, with 15 bases remaining between them. Some clones are missing from TCRdb's copy, which holds only in-frame ones; the method was immunoSEQ multiplex PCR. The table includes about 71,000 clones, 78% detected once. The material sequenced was CD4+ or CD8+ T cells sorted from blood, taken in a trial of the OX40 agonist ivuxolimab. This TCR was sampled from an adult with an advanced solid tumor such as melanoma, head and neck, liver or kidney cancer. The chain links TRBV7-2 to TRBJ1-2; no clear D gene. CDR3 protein: CASGKGSVNYGYTF. The DNA for the CDR3 is TGTGCCAGCGGAAAGGGATCGGTGAACTATGGCTACACCTTC.